The clone carrying this T cell receptor (beta chain) was counted ten times or more. Its target is not known. The PCR used 60 Vbeta and 13 Jbeta primers. The method was immunoSEQ multiplex PCR; TCRdb's version includes in-frame clones alone and lacks a portion of them. The table lists approximately 220,000 clones, 65% to 85% of them singletons. The germline CDR1 and CDR2 sequences are SGHTA and FQGNSA. This CDR3 region has 15 residues. V shed 4 bases and J 6 bases; nucleotides not matched to a gene: 6. The sample originates from a study of cytomegalovirus exposure and HLA in healthy donors. As for the study in general: Early released data comprised 80 million to 90 million unique TCRs from HLA-typed donors. General study points: Later analysis placed DRB1 highest and HLA-C lowest in TCR association rates, which differed by HLA locus. The authors assumed roughly uniform sequencing depth across donors for presence/absence analyses.

The source of this sequence is a boy younger than 10 in good health and CMV-seronegative. The sequenced material came from PBMCs. The chain employs TRBV7-2 and TRBJ1-4; 9 bases align to TRBD1. This chain's CDR3 is CASSSWTGEDEKLFF. The CDR3 nucleotides read TGTGCCAGCAGCTCTTGGACAGGGGAGGATGAAAAACTGTTTTTT.